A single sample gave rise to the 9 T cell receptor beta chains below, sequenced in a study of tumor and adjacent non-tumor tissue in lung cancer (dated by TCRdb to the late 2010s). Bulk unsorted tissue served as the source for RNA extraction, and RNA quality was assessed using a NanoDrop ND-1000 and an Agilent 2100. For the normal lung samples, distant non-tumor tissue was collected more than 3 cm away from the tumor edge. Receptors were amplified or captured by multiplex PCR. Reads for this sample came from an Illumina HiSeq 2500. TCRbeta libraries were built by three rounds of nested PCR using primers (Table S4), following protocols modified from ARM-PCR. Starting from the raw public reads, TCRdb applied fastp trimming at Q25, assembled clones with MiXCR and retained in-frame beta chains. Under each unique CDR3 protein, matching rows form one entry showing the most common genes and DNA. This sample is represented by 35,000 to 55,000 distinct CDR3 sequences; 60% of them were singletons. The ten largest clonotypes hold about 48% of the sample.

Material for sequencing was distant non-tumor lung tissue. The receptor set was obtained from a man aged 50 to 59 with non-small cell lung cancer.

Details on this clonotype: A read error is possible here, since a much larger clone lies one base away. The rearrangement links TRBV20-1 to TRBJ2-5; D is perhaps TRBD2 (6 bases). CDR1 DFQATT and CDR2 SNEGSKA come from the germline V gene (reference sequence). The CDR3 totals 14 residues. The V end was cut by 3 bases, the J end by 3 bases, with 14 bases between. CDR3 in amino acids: CSASAPTREETQYF. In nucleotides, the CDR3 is TGCAGTGCTAGCGCCCCGACTAGAGAAGAGACCCAGTACTTC.

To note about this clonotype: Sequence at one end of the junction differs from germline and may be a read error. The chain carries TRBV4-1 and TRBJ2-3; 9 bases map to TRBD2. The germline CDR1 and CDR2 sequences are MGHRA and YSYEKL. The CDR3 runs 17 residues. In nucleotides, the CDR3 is TGCGCCAGCAGTCAACTCAAGGGAGCGGGAGGCCCAGATACGCGGTATTTT. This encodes CASSQLKGAGGPDTRYF.

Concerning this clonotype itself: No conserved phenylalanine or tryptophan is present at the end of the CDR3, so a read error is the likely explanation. The DNA for the CDR3 is TGTGCCAGCAGTTACACTGACAGGTATGGCTACACCTAC. Residues: CASSYTDRYGYTY. The V call is TRBV6-6, the J call TRBJ1-2; D perhaps matches TRBD1 (6 bases). Germline CDR1 MNHNY, CDR2 SVGAGI (reference sequence). Trimming cost V 2 bases and J 5 bases, with 9 bases left between them. The length of the CDR3 is 13 residues.

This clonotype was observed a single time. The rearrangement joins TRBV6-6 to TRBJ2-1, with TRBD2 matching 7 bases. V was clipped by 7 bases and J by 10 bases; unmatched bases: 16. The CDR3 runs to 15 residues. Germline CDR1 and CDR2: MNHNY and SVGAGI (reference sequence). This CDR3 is CASIVKFGGGNEQFF. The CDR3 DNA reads TGTGCCAGCATCGTGAAGTTTGGGGGGGGTAACGAGCAGTTCTTC.

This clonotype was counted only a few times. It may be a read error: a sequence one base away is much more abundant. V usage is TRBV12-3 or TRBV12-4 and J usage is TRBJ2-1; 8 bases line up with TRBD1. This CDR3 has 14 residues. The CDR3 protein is CASNLSGQVNEQFF. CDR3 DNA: TGTGCCAGCAATTTATCGGGACAGGTCAATGAGCAGTTCTTC.

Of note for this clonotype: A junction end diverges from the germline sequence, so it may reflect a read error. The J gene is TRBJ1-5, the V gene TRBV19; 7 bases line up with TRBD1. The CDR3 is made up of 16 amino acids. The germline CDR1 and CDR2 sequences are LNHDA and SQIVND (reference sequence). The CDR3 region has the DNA TGTCCCAGTACCAGCCTCGGGACAGTGGGCAATCAGCCCCAGCATTTT. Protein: CPSTSLGTVGNQPQHF.

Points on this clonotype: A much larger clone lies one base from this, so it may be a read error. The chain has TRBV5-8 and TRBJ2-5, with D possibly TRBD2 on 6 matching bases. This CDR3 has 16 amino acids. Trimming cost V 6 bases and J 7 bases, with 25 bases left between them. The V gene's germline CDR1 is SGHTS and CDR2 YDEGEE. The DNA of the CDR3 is TGTGCCAGCACCATAACTTCCCGGGACTTTATGGCGACCCAGTACTTC. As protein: CASTITSRDFMATQYF.

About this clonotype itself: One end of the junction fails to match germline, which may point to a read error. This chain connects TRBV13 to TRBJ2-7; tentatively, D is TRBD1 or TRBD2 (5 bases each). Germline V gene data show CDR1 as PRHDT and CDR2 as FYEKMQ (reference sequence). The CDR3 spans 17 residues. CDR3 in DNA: TGTGTCAGCAACTGGGGAACAGACAGCGGTGATTTGCGCGAGCAGTACTTC. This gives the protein CVSNWGTDSGDLREQYF.

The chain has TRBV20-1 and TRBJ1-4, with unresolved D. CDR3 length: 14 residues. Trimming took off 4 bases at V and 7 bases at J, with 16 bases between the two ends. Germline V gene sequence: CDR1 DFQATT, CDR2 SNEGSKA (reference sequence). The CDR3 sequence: CSATSISGFEKLFF. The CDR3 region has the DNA TGCAGTGCTACCAGCATAAGTGGGTTTGAAAAACTGTTTTTT.